The 3 T cell receptor beta chains listed next were all sequenced from one sample in a study of blood T cell repertoires in COVID-19. TCRdb's copy holds only in-frame clones and misses some; the assay was immunoSEQ multiplex PCR. The sample yields some 500,000 clones, approximately 88% seen once. The sequenced sample was PBMCs or T cells enriched from blood (not recorded which). These receptors came from a woman aged 35 to 49 who had recovered from COVID-19.

V is TRBV6-5 and J is TRBJ2-5; tentatively, D is TRBD1 (6 bases). CDR1 and CDR2 from the germline V gene are MNHEY and SVGAGI. Trimming removed 7 bases at V and 5 bases at J, with 17 bases between. The CDR3 is 14 amino acids. CDR3 DNA sequence: TGTGCCAGCAAAGGGGGAACAGCCAGGGAGACCCAGTACTTC. Its translation is CASKGGTARETQYF.

V usage is TRBV14 and J usage is TRBJ2-4; perhaps TRBD2 as D (6 bases). The V gene lost 0 bases and the J gene lost 13 bases, with 13 bases spanning the gap. CDR3 size: 13 residues. Germline-derived CDR1 and CDR2 are SGHDN and FVKESK. The CDR3 nucleotides are TGTGCCAGCAGCCAAGATAGCGGTGGCCGGCAGTACTTC. Amino acid sequence: CASSQDSGGRQYF.

This chain links TRBV28 with TRBJ2-1, with 12 bases fitting TRBD2. Germline V lookup: CDR1 MDHEN, CDR2 SYDVKM. CDR3 length: 14 amino acids. With 8 bases clipped from V and 6 bases from J, the junction kept 5 bases outside the gene matches. The CDR3 coding sequence is TGTGCCAGCGGCACTAGCGGGAGGCCCAATGAGCAGTTCTTC. Its translation: CASGTSGRPNEQFF.